This T cell receptor beta chain was observed in a study of blood T cell repertoires in COVID-19. The CDR3 contains 17 residues. CDR1 GTSNPN and CDR2 SVGIG come from the germline V gene (reference sequence). The V gene end was trimmed by 0 bases and the J gene end by 0 bases; junction bases not matched to a gene: 9. As handled by the study authors: Nucleated cell number was recorded as an estimate derived from reference gene primer amplification. Assay: immunoSEQ multiplex PCR; the TCRdb copy retains only in-frame clones and omits some. The DNA gave D and trimming, while V, J and clone size come from that table. The sample includes around 16,000 clones, about 87% seen only once; the top ten take more than 10%.

The sequenced sample consisted of peripheral blood. The sequence was collected from a human donor in a cohort sampled during active COVID-19. The chain uses TRBV30 and TRBJ1-1, with 8 bases fitting TRBD1. The CDR3 here is CAWSVYPGGRVNTEAFF. CDR3 sequence (DNA): TGTGCCTGGAGTGTATACCCAGGGGGCAGGGTGAACACTGAAGCTTTCTTT. Full variable domain (rest looked up from reference TRBV30 and TRBJ1-1): SQTIHQWPATLVQPVGSPLSLECTVEGTSNPNLYWYRQAAGRGLQLLFYSVGIGQISSEVPQNLSASRPQDRQFILSSKKLLLSDSGFYLCAWSVYPGGRVNTEAFFGQGTRLTVV.